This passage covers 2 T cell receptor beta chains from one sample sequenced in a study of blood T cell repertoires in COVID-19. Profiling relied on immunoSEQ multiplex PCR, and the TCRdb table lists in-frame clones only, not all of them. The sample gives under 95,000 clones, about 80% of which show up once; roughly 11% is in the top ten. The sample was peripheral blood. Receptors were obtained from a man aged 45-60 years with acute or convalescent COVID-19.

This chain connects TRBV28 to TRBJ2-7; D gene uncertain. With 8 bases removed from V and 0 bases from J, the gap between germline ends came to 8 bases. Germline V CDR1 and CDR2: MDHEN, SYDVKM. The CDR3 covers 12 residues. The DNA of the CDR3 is TGTGCCAGCGCCCCTAGCTCCTACGAGCAGTACTTC. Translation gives CASAPSSYEQYF.

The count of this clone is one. In DNA, the CDR3 is TGTGCCAGCAGTTTAGAGGATGGGGCCAACGTCCTGACTTTC. It yields the protein CASSLEDGANVLTF. This chain links TRBV27 with TRBJ2-6; D unclear. V gave up 2 bases and J gave up 3 bases, with 5 bases separating them. The CDR3 has 14 residues. Germline loops: CDR1 MNHEY, CDR2 SMNVEV (reference sequence).